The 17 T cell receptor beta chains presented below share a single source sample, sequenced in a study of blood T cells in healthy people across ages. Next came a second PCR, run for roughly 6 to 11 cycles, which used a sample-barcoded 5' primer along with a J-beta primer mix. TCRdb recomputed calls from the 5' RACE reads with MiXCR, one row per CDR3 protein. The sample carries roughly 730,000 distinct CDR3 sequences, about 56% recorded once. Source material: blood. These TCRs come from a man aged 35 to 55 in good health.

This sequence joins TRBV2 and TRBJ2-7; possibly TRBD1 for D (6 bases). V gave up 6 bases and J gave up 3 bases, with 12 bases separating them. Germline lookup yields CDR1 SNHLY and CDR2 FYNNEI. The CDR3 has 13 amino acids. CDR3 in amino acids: CASRNRVVYEQYF. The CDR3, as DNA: TGTGCCAGCAGGAACAGGGTTGTCTACGAGCAGTACTTC.

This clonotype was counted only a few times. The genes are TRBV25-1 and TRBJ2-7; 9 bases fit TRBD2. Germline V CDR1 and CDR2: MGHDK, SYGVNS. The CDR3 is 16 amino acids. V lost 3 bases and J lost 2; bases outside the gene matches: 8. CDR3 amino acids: CASSETSGTSPYEQYF. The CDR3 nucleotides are TGTGCCAGCAGTGAGACTTCCGGGACTAGCCCCTACGAGCAGTACTTC.

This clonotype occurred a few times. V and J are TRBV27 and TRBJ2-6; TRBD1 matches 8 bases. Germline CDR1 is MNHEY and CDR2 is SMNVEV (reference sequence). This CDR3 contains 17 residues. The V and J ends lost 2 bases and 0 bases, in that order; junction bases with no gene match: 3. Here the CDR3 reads CASSLGQGRSGANVLTF. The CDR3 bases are TGTGCCAGCAGTTTAGGACAGGGCCGCTCTGGGGCCAACGTCCTGACTTTC.

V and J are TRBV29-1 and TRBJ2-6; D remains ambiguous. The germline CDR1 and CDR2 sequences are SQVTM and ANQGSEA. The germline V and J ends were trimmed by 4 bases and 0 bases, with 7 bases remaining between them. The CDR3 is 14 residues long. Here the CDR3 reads CSVGNYSGANVLTF. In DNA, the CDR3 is TGCAGCGTTGGAAACTACTCTGGGGCCAACGTCCTGACTTTC.

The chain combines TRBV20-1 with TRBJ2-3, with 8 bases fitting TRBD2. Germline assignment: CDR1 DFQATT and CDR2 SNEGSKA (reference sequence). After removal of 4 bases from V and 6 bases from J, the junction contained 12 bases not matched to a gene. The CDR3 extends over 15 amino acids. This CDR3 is CSATRGGQGRDTQYF. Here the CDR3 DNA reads TGCAGTGCTACCCGGGGGGGGCAAGGACGGGATACGCAGTATTTT.

CDR3 nucleotide sequence: TGTGCCAGCAAGAACGCGGGAAAAAACATTCAGTACTTC. Protein product: CASKNAGKNIQYF. The chain combines TRBV6-2 or TRBV6-3 with TRBJ2-4; the D gene is possibly TRBD2 (6 bases). Trimming shortened V by 7 bases and J by 4 bases, and 11 bases separated the two germline ends. Germline V gene data show CDR1 as MNHEY and CDR2 as SVGEGT. This CDR3 region has 13 residues.

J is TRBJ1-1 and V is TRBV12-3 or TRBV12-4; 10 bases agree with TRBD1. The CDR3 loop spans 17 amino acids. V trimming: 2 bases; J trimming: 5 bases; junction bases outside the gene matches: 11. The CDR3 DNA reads TGTGCCAGCAGTTTATTCCCCCCGGGACAGGGGAGGACTGAAGCTTTCTTT. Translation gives CASSLFPPGQGRTEAFF.

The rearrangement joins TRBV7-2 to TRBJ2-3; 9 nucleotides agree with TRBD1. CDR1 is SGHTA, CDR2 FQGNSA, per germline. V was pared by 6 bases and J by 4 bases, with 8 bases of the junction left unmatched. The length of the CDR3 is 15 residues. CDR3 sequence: CASSKEGTGSDTQYF. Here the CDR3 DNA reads TGTGCCAGCAGTAAAGAGGGGACAGGGTCAGATACGCAGTATTTT.

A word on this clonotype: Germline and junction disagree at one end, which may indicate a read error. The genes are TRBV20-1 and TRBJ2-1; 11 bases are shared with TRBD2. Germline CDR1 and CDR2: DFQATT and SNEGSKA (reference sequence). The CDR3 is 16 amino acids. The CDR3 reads CSAGTSGSVAYNEQFF. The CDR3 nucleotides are TGCAGTGCTGGAACTAGCGGGAGTGTTGCCTACAACGAGCAGTTCTTC.

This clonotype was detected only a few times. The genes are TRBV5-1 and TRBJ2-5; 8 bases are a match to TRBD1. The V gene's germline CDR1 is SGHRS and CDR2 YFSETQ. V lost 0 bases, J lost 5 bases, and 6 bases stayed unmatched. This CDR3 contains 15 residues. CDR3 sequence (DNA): TGCGCCAGCAGCTTGGCGCAGGGGGCGCGGGAGACCCAGTACTTC. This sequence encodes CASSLAQGARETQYF.

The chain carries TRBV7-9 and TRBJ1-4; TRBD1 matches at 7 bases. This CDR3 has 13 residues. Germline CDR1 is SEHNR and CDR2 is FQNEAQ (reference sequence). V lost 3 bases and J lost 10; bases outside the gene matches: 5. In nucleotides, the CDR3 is TGTGCCAGCAGCTTGGGGACAGTTGGAAAACTGTTTTTT. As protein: CASSLGTVGKLFF. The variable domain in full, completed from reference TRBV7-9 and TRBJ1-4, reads DTGVSQNPRHKITKRGQNVTFRCDPISEHNRLYWYRQTLGQGPEFLTYFQNEAQLEKSRLLSDRFSAERPKGSFSTLEIQRTEQGDSAMYLCASSLGTVGKLFFGSGTQLSVL.

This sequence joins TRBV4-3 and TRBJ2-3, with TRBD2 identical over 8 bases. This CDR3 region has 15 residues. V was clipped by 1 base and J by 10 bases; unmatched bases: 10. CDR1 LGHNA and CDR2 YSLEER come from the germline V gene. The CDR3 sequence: CASSQGLSAGGPQYF. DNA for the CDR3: TGCGCCAGCAGCCAAGGTCTGTCGGCGGGGGGCCCGCAGTATTTT.

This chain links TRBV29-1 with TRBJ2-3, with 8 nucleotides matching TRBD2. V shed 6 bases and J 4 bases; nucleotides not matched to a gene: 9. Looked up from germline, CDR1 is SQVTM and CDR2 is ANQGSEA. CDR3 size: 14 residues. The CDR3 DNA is TGCAGCGTGCCCAGCGGGGGAGGCGCAGATACGCAGTATTTT. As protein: CSVPSGGGADTQYF.

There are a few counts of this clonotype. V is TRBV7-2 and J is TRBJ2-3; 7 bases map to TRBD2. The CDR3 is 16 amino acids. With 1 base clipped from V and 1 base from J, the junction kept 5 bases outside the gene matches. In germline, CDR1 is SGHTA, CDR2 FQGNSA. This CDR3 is CASSLGGRGGTDTQYF. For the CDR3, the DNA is TGTGCCAGCAGCTTAGGCGGGAGAGGGGGCACAGATACGCAGTATTTT.

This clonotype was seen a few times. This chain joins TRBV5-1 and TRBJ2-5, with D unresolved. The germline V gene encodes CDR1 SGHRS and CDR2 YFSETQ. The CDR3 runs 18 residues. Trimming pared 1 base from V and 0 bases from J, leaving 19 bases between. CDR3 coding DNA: TGCGCCAGCAGCTTGTGGGGAACCTTCACAGATAACCAAGAGACCCAGTACTTC. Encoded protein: CASSLWGTFTDNQETQYF.

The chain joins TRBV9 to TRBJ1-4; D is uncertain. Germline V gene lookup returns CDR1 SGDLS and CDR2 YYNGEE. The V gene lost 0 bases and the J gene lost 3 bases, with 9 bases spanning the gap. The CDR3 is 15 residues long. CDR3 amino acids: CASSVDQVPNEKLFF. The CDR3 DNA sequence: TGTGCCAGCAGCGTAGATCAGGTTCCTAATGAAAAACTGTTTTTT.

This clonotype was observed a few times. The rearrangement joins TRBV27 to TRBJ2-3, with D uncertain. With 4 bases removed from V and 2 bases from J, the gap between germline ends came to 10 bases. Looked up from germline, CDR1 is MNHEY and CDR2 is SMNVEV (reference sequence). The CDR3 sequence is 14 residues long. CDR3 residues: CASSSHRSTDTQYF. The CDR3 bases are TGTGCCAGCAGTTCCCATCGGTCCACAGATACGCAGTATTTT.